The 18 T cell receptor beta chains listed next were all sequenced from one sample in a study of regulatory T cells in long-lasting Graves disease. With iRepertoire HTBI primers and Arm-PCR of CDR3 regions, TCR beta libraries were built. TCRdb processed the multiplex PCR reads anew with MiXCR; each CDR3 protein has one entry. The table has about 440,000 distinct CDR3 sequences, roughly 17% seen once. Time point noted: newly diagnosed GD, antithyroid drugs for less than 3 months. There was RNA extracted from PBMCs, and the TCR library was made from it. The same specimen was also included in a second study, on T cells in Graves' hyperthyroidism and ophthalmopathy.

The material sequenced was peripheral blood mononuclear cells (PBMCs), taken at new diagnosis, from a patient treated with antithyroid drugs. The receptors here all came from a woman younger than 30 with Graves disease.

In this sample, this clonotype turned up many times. The CDR3 is CASSPQGNSNQPQHF. The CDR3, as DNA: TGTGCCAGCTCACCACAGGGGAATAGCAATCAGCCCCAGCATTTT. The chain links TRBV18 to TRBJ1-5, with a tentative D call TRBD1 (5 bases). Trimming left V 1 base short and J 0 bases short, with 7 bases between. CDR3 length: 15 residues. Germline CDR1 KGHSH, CDR2 LQKENI.

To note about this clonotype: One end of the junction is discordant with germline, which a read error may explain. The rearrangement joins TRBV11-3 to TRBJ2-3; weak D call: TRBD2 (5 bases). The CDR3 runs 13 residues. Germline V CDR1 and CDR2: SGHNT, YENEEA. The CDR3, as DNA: TGTGCCAGCAGCTTAGCTATCCCCGAGGGAACCCATTTT. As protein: CASSLAIPEGTHF.

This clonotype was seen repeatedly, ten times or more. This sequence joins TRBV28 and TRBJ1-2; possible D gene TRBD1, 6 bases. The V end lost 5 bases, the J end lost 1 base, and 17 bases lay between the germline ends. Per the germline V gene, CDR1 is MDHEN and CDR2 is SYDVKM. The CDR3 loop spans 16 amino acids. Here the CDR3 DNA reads TGTGCCAGCAGTCTCCTTCAGGGGCTTTATAACTATGGCTACACCTTC. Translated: CASSLLQGLYNYGYTF.

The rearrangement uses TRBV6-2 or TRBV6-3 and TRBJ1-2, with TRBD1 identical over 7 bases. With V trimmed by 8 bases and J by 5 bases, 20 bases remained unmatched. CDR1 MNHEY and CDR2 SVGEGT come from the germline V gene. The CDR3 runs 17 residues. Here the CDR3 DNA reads TGTGCCAGCTCTATTTGGGACAGCCTCGGAAATACATATGGCTACACCTTC. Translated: CASSIWDSLGNTYGYTF.

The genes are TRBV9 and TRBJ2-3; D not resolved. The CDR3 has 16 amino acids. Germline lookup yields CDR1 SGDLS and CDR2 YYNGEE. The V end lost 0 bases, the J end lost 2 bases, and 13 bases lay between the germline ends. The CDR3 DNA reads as TGTGCCAGCAGCGTAGGTTCCTCGTTTGTCACAGATACGCAGTATTTT. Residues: CASSVGSSFVTDTQYF.

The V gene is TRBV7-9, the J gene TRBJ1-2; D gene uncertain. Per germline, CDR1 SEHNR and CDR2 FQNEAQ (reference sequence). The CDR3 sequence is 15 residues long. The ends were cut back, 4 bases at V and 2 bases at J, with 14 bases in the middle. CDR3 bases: TGTGCCAGCAGCTCAAGGGAGGACTTGAACTATGGCTACACCTTC. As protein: CASSSREDLNYGYTF.

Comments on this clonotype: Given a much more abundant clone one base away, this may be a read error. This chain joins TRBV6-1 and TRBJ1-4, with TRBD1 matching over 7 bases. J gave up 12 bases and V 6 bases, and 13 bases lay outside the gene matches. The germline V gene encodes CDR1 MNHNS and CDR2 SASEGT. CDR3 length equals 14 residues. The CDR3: CASSAGTASGELFF. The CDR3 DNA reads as TGTGCCAGCAGCGCGGGGACAGCGAGTGGGGAACTGTTTTTT.

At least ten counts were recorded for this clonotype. The CDR3 DNA reads as TGTGCCAGCAGCCCCGCCGGGACAGGGGCCTACAATGAGCAGTTCTTC. Protein product: CASSPAGTGAYNEQFF. The chain is built from TRBV7-3 and TRBJ2-1, with 10 bases aligning to TRBD1. This CDR3 has 16 residues. CDR1 is SGHTA and CDR2 is FQGTGA in the germline V gene. Trimming cost V 5 bases and J 2 bases; bases outside gene matches: 6.

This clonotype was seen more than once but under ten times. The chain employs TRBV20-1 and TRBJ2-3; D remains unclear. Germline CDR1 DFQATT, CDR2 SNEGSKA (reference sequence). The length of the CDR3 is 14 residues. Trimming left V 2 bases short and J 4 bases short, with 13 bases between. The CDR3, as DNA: TGCAGTGCTAGAAGAGGAGATGCGGCAGATACGCAGTATTTT. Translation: CSARRGDAADTQYF.

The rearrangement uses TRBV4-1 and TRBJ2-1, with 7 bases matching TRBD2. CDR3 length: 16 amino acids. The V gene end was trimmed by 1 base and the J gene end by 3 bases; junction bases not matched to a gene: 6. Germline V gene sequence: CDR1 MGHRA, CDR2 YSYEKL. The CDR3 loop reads CASSQGGGRGYNEQFF. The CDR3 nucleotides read TGCGCCAGCAGCCAAGGTGGCGGGAGAGGCTACAATGAGCAGTTCTTC.

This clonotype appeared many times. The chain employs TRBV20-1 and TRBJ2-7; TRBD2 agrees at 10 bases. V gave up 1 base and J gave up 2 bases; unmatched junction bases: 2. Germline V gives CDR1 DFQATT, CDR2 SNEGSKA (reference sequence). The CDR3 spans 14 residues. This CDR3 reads CSARGTSGTYEQYF. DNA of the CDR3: TGCAGTGCTAGAGGGACTAGCGGAACCTACGAGCAGTACTTC.

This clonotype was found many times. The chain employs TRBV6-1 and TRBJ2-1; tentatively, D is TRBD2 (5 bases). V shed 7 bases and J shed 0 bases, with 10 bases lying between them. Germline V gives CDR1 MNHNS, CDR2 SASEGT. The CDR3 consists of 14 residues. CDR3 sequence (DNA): TGTGCCAGCAATCTGGGGAGCTCCTACAATGAGCAGTTCTTC. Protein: CASNLGSSYNEQFF.

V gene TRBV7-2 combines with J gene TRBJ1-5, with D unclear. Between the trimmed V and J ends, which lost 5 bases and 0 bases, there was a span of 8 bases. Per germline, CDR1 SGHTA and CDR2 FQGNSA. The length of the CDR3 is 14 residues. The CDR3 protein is CASSPRSSNQPQHF. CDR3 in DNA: TGTGCCAGCAGCCCAAGATCTAGCAATCAGCCCCAGCATTTT. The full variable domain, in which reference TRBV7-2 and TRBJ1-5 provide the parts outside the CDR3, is GAGVSQSPSNKVTEKGKDVELRCDPISGHTALYWYRQSLGQGLEFLIYFQGNSAPDKSGLPSDRFSAERTGGSVSTLTIQRTQQEDSAVYLCASSPRSSNQPQHFGDGTRLSIL.

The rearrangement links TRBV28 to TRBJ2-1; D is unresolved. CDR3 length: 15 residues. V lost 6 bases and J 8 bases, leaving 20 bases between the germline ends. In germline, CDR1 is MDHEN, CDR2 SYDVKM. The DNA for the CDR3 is TGTGCCAGCAGCGTAGGTGTAGGACCCTGGGATGAGCAGTTCTTC. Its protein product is CASSVGVGPWDEQFF.

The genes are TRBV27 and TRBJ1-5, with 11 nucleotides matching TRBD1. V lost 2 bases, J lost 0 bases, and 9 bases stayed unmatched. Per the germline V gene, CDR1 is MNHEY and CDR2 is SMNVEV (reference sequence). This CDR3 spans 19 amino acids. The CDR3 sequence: CASSLNAGTGGYSNQPQHF. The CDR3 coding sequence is TGTGCCAGCAGTTTAAATGCCGGGACAGGGGGTTATAGCAATCAGCCCCAGCATTTT.

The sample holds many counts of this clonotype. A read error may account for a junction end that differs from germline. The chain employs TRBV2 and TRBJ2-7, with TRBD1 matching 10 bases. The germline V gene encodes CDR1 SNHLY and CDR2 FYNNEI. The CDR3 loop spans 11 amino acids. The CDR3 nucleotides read TGTGCCAGCAGCTCGACAGGGGGCGTTAACTTC. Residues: CASSSTGGVNF.

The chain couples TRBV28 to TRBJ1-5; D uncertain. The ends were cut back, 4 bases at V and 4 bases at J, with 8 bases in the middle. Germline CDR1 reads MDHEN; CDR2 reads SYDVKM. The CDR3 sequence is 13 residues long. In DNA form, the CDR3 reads TGTGCCAGCAGTTCGGTCCTAAATCAGCCCCAGCATTTT. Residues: CASSSVLNQPQHF.

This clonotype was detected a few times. The CDR3 sequence is CASSQEASGGAGELFF. CDR3 nucleotides: TGTGCCAGCAGCCAAGAGGCGAGCGGGGGAGCCGGGGAGCTGTTTTTT. The chain combines TRBV4-2 with TRBJ2-2; 8 bases line up with TRBD2. J lost 6 bases, V lost 0 bases, and 6 bases had no gene match. The CDR3 is 16 residues long. Germline V gene data show CDR1 as LGHNA and CDR2 as YNFKEQ.